A selection of T cell receptor beta chains follows, all from one sample in a study of T cell responses to AZD1222 COVID-19 vaccine. Profiling relied on immunoSEQ multiplex PCR, and the TCRdb table lists in-frame clones only, not all of them. Of 120,000 or so clones listed, 86% are singletons. Sequencing used peripheral blood, obtained 28 days after the second AZD1222 dose. Every receptor here comes from an adult who received the AZD1222 COVID-19 vaccine. Each CDR3 is given with its conserved first and last residue. Fields, in order: V gene, clone size, D gene, CDR3 protein. A D gene is named only where the DNA matches it firmly. Clone size is shown for a subset of rows, as once, few, many or a class of expanded clone.

TRBV18 | NA | NA | CASSPGSGSANQPQHF
TRBV4-1 | NA | NA | CASSQGTTGANVLTF
TRBV19 | NA | NA | CASSTFVGAEAFF
TRBV21-1 | NA | NA | CATIHSYEQYF
TRBV5-4 | NA | TRBD2 | CASSLAASGMGYEQYF
TRBV5-3 | NA | TRBD1 | CARRGTGVGKDTQYF
TRBV30 | NA | TRBD2 | CAWSRLAGGEQYF
TRBV10-1 | NA | NA | CASSAYGQPQHF
TRBV7-9 | NA | NA | CASSLAPGSPTGGYTF
TRBV7-8 | NA | NA | CASSPRTPPQYAQETQYF
TRBV5-6 | NA | TRBD1 | CASSTTGGNTEAFF
TRBV19 | NA | NA | CASSMEGLASTDTQYF
TRBV7-9 | once | NA | CASSSTITGELFF
TRBV4-1 | once | NA | CASSPGWRIPGYTF
TRBV9 | NA | NA | CASSVEAGRRYEQYF
TRBV18 | NA | NA | CASSPGSDQPQHF
TRBV7-9 | NA | TRBD2 | CASSLPLSGGEQETQYF
TRBV7-2 | NA | NA | CASRPALETYEQYF
TRBV3-1/TRBV3-2 | NA | TRBD1 | CASSQGEGQNSGNTIYF
TRBV13 | NA | NA | CASSTQGAKNIQYF
TRBV9 | NA | TRBD2 | CASSDLAGDADTQYF
TRBV18 | NA | NA | CASSPPWQSSYNEQFF
TRBV10-3 | NA | NA | CAISEGKKTTNEKLFF
TRBV28 | NA | TRBD2 | CASSQAGGQEETQYF
TRBV27 | NA | NA | CASSARLGYEQYF
TRBV6-1 | NA | NA | CASSEGPSSWVELFF
TRBV7-9 | NA | NA | CASSWFGVNTEAFF
TRBV6-5 | NA | NA | CASTTGIGDNSPLHF
TRBV19 | NA | TRBD2 | CATTRTSGGFEEETQYF
TRBV27 | NA | NA | CASRAGAAYEQYF
TRBV7-2 | NA | NA | CASSFRTDFNYGYTF
TRBV5-1 | NA | NA | CASSLGLSSASNTGELFF
TRBV6-5 | NA | NA | CASSYATVSEQFF
TRBV7-3 | NA | NA | CASSESRGPDTQYF
TRBV30 | NA | TRBD1 | CAWIPKDRGGQETQYF
TRBV28 | NA | TRBD1 | CASSLRTGINQPQHF
TRBV7-9 | NA | NA | CASSLWKKGNEQYF
TRBV19 | NA | NA | CASSPGDFNYGYTF
TRBV7-3 | NA | NA | CASSSDTTGELFF
TRBV10-1 | NA | NA | CASLLSTQLSSYEQYF
TRBV10-3 | NA | NA | CAVTGNTEAFF